Listed below are T cell receptor beta chains from one sample, sequenced in a study of T-cell memory formation after mild COVID-19. TCRdb processed the 5' RACE reads anew with MiXCR; each CDR3 protein has one entry. The sample yields some 600,000 distinct CDR3 sequences, around 15% seen once. The source material was PBMCs or a T cell subset sorted from them (not recorded which). These receptors were taken from an adult woman who had mild COVID-19 (a few samples of this study predate the infection). Cell type and time point are not known. Both conserved end residues are part of each CDR3. The D gene is left open where the match is weak. Rows may omit the clone size; those that give it use once, few, many or a size class.

size	D	V	J	DNA	CDR3
many	.	TRBV18	TRBJ1-2	TGTGCCAGCTCACTTGGACCTCGCGGCTACACCTTC	CASSLGPRGYTF
.	TRBD2	TRBV4-1	TRBJ2-1	TGCGCCAGCAGTTCCGGGACTAGCGGGGGGGGCTCCTACAATGAGCAGTTCTTC	CASSSGTSGGGSYNEQFF
.	.	TRBV7-2	TRBJ1-1	TGTGCCAGCAGCTTAGTGGTTGGGGGCCGCGGAGCTTTCTTT	CASSLVVGGRGAFF
.	TRBD2	TRBV5-1	TRBJ2-1	TGCGCCAGCAGCTTGTGGATCGGGGGGACCTACAATGAGCAGTTCTTC	CASSLWIGGTYNEQFF
few	TRBD1	TRBV6-1	TRBJ2-3	TGTGCCAGCAGGAAGACAGGGGGAAGAGCAGATACGCAGTATTTT	CASRKTGGRADTQYF
.	.	TRBV19	TRBJ2-7	TGTGCCAGTAGTATAGACAGGGCCAGCTCCTACGAGCAGTACTTC	CASSIDRASSYEQYF
few	.	TRBV6-1	TRBJ2-1	TGTGCCAGCAGTGAAGCATTCGGGCAGGGCGAAGTGAATGAGCAGTTCTTC	CASSEAFGQGEVNEQFF
.	.	TRBV12-3/TRBV12-4	TRBJ1-2	TGTGCCACCGGCCTCATCTATGGCTACACCTTC	CATGLIYGYTF
.	TRBD1	TRBV6-5	TRBJ2-7	TGTGCCAGCAGTAAGACAGGGAAACGCTACGAGCAGTACTTC	CASSKTGKRYEQYF
many	.	TRBV29-1	TRBJ2-3	TGCAGCGGTGAAGAGACAGATACGCAGTATTTT	CSGEETDTQYF
.	.	TRBV7-9	TRBJ1-1	TGTGCCAGCAGCTTAGGGCAGGGTTCAGGGAACACTGAAGCTTTCTTT	CASSLGQGSGNTEAFF
few	.	TRBV6-5	TRBJ2-3	TGTGCCAGCAGTGGGGGCGCCGGGGATACGCAGTATTTT	CASSGGAGDTQYF
.	.	TRBV7-2	TRBJ1-6	TGTGCCAGCAGCCTAACGGGGGAAGATTCACCCCTCCACTTT	CASSLTGEDSPLHF
.	.	TRBV7-9	TRBJ2-7	TGTGCCAGCAGCTTATATTCCGGGGGATACGAGCAGTACTTC	CASSLYSGGYEQYF
.	.	TRBV20-1	TRBJ1-4	TGCAGTGCTAGAGATCCACACCTTAATGAAAAACTGTTTTTT	CSARDPHLNEKLFF
.	.	TRBV11-2	TRBJ2-2	TGTGCCAGCAGCACACAGGGTTTCGCCGGGGAGCTGTTTTTT	CASSTQGFAGELFF
few	.	TRBV6-2/TRBV6-3	TRBJ1-2	TGTGCCAGCACTACAACCTACCTGGAGAGGTATGGCTACACCTTC	CASTTTYLERYGYTF
few	.	TRBV18	TRBJ2-1	TGTGCCAGCTCACAGACCCAGCCCCCGTACAATGAGCAGTTCTTC	CASSQTQPPYNEQFF
few	.	TRBV30	TRBJ2-7	TGTGCCTGGAGTGTACTGCGGGACTCCTCCTACGAGCAGTACTTC	CAWSVLRDSSYEQYF
many	.	TRBV7-3	TRBJ2-1	TGTGCCAGCAGCAAAAAGCTGGGGCTCTACAATGAGCAGTTCTTC	CASSKKLGLYNEQFF
.	TRBD2	TRBV18	TRBJ2-4	TGTGCCAGCTCTAGCCTGAGCGGGACGGACATTCAGTACTTC	CASSSLSGTDIQYF
few	.	TRBV12-3/TRBV12-4	TRBJ1-2	TGTGCCAGCAGTTATTACGGGCCGATTGAATATGGCTACACCTTC	CASSYYGPIEYGYTF
.	TRBD1	TRBV19	TRBJ2-5	TGTGCCAGTAGTATTCGACGGACAGGGGGCGCGGGGGAGACCCAGTACTTC	CASSIRRTGGAGETQYF
few	TRBD1	TRBV18	TRBJ2-7	TGTGCCAGCTCACCACAAACAGGGGGCGTCGACGAGCAGTACTTC	CASSPQTGGVDEQYF
few	.	TRBV5-1	TRBJ1-2	TGCGCCAGCAGCCAGACAGAGAACTATGGCTACACCTTC	CASSQTENYGYTF
few	.	TRBV5-1	TRBJ1-1	TGCGCCAGCAGCTGGACCCCCGGAAACACTGAAGCTTTCTTT	CASSWTPGNTEAFF
.	.	TRBV7-9	TRBJ2-1	TGTGCCAGCAGCCCCTTCGGCCCTTACAATGAGCAGTTCTTC	CASSPFGPYNEQFF
few	TRBD1	TRBV12-3/TRBV12-4	TRBJ2-7	TGTGCCAGCAGTTCGCCCGGGACAGGCACCTACGAGCAGTACTTC	CASSSPGTGTYEQYF
many	TRBD2	TRBV7-3	TRBJ2-1	TGTGCCAGCAGCCCCAGTCGCGGGAGGGGCAATGAGCAGTTCTTC	CASSPSRGRGNEQFF
few	TRBD1	TRBV15	TRBJ1-1	TGTGCCACCAGCATACCGATCACCACAGGGGTCACTGAAGCTTTCTTT	CATSIPITTGVTEAFF
few	TRBD1	TRBV6-6	TRBJ1-5	TGTGCCAGCAGTTACCCCAAAGGGGGCGGTCAGCCCCAGCATTTT	CASSYPKGGGQPQHF
.	TRBD1	TRBV20-1	TRBJ1-6	TGCAGTGCTTGGGACAGTAAATCATCCCTCCACTTT	CSAWDSKSSLHF
.	.	TRBV6-6	TRBJ1-6	TGTGCCAGCAGTCCCAGGCCAGGGGATAATTCACCCCTCCACTTT	CASSPRPGDNSPLHF
.	TRBD1	TRBV4-3	TRBJ2-7	TGCGCCAGCAGCCAAGAACAGGGGGGTTTTTACGAGCAGTACTTC	CASSQEQGGFYEQYF
few	.	TRBV7-6	TRBJ1-1	TGTGCCAGCAGCCCCTGGGCCAGAGGGACTGAAGCTTTCTTT	CASSPWARGTEAFF